This passage covers 4 T cell receptor beta chains from one sample sequenced in a study of cytomegalovirus exposure and HLA in healthy donors. Here immunoSEQ multiplex PCR was the method, and the copy in TCRdb shows in-frame clones only, minus some. The data show about 98,000 clones, roughly 84% seen once. The specimen was PBMCs. The receptors come from a man between 18 and 29 years old in good health and CMV-seropositive.

The chain combines TRBV7-9 with TRBJ2-7; D unresolved. Germline V gene data show CDR1 as SEHNR and CDR2 as FQNEAQ (reference sequence). This CDR3 has 14 residues. V was pared by 7 bases and J by 0 bases, with 13 bases between. The CDR3 bases are TGTGCCAGCACCCTCGCCGGCGGCTCCTACGAGCAGTACTTC. Translation gives CASTLAGGSYEQYF.

V usage is TRBV18 and J usage is TRBJ1-2; perhaps TRBD1 as D (6 bases). Looked up from germline, CDR1 is KGHSH and CDR2 is LQKENI. This CDR3 contains 13 residues. With 3 bases removed from V and 12 bases from J, the gap between germline ends came to 17 bases. This CDR3 is CASSPLDSLGNTF. CDR3 sequence (DNA): TGTGCCAGCTCACCGTTGGACAGTCTAGGCAACACCTTC.

This rearrangement joins TRBV10-3 to TRBJ2-3; TRBD2 matches 7 bases. The CDR3 loop spans 15 amino acids. Germline CDR1 and CDR2: ENHRY and SYGVKD. The junction had 6 bases not matched to a gene; V was cut back by 4 bases and J by 2 bases. CDR3 sequence reads: CAISVSGQYTDTQYF. CDR3 nucleotides: TGTGCCATCAGTGTTAGCGGGCAGTACACAGATACGCAGTATTTT.

A single count supports this clone. This chain links TRBV7-6 with TRBJ2-4; perhaps TRBD1 as D (5 bases). Trimming took off 4 bases at V and 3 bases at J, with 16 bases between the two ends. Germline V CDR1 and CDR2: SGHVS, FNYEAQ. This CDR3 has 16 amino acids. Here the CDR3 reads CASSSTPGFGKNIQYF. The CDR3, as DNA: TGTGCCAGCAGCTCCACCCCAGGGTTTGGCAAAAACATTCAGTACTTC.